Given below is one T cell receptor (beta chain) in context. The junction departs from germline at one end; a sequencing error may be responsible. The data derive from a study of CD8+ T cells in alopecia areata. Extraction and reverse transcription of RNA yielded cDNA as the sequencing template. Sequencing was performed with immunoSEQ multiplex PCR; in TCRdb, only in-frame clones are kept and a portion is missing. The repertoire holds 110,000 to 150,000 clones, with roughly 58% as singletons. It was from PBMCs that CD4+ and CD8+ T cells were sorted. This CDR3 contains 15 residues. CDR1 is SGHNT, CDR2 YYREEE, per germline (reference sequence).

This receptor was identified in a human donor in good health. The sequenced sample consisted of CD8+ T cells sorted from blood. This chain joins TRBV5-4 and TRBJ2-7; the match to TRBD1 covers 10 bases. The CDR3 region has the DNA TGTGCCAGCAGCAACGGACAGGGGGGTCTCCGCGAGCAGCACTTC. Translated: CASSNGQGGLREQHF.